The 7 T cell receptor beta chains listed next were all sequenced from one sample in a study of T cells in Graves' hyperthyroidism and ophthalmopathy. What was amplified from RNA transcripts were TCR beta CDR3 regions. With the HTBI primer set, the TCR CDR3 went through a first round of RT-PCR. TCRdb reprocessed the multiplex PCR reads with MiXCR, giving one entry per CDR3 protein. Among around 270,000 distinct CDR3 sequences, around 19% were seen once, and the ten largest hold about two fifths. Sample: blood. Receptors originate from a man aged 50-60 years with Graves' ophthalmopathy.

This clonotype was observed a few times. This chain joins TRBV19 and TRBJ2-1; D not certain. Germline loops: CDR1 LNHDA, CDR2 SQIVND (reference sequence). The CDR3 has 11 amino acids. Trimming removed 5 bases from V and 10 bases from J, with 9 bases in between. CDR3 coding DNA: TGTGCCAGTAGTCTTCCTGGAGAGCAGTTCTTC. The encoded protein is CASSLPGEQFF.

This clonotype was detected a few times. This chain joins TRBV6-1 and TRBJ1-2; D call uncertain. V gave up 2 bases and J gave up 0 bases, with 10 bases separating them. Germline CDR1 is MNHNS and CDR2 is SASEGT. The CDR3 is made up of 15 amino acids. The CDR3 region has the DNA TGTGCCAGCAGTGAAAGTCTCGGTGCTAACTATGGCTACACCTTC. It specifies CASSESLGANYGYTF.

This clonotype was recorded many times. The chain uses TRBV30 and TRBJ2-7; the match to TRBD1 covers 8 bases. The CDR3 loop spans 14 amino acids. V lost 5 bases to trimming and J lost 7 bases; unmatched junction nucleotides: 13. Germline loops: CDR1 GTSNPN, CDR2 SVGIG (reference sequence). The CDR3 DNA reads TGTGCCTGGGGCCCCGGGACAGGCTCGGTAGAGCAGTACTTC. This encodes CAWGPGTGSVEQYF. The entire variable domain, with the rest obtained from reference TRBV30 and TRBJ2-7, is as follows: SQTIHQWPATLVQPVGSPLSLECTVEGTSNPNLYWYRQAAGRGLQLLFYSVGIGQISSEVPQNLSASRPQDRQFILSSKKLLLSDSGFYLCAWGPGTGSVEQYFGPGTRLTVT.

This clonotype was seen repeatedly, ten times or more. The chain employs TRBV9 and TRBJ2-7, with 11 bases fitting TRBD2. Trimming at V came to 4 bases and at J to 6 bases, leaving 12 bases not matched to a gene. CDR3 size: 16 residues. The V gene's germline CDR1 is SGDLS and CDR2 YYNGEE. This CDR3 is CASSPRLAGGTGEQYF. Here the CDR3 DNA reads TGTGCCAGCAGCCCCCGTCTAGCGGGAGGTACAGGCGAGCAGTACTTC. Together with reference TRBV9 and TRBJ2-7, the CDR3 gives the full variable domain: DSGVTQTPKHLITATGQRVTLRCSPRSGDLSVYWYQQSLDQGLQFLIQYYNGEERAKGNILERFSAQQFPDLHSELNLSSLELGDSALYFCASSPRLAGGTGEQYFGPGTRLTVT.

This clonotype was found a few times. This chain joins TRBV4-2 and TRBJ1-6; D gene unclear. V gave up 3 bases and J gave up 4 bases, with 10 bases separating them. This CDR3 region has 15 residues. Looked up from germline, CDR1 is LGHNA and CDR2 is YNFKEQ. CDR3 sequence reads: CASSHDEQYNSPLHF. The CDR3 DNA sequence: TGTGCCAGCAGCCATGATGAGCAGTATAATTCACCCCTCCACTTT.

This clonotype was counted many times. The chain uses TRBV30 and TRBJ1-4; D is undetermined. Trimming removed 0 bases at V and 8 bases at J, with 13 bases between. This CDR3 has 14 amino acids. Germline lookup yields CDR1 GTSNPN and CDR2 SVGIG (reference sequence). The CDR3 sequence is CAWSVTVRREKLFF. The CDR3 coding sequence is TGTGCCTGGAGTGTTACGGTTCGCCGGGAAAAACTGTTTTTT.

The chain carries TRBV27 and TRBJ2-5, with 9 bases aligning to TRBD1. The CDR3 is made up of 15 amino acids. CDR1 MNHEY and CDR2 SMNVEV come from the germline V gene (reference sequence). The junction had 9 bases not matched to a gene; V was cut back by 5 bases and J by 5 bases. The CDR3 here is CASSPYRGQRETQYF. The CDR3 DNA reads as TGTGCCAGCAGTCCCTACAGGGGGCAGAGGGAGACCCAGTACTTC.